This T cell receptor (beta chain) was retrieved from a study of response to subunit inactivated influenza vaccine. TCRdb processed the RT-PCR reads anew with MiXCR; each CDR3 protein has one entry. The data hold more than 450,000 distinct CDR3 sequences, with 7.6% observed a single time. Study-level points and caveats: The authors proposed limited new T cell recruitment per seasonal influenza vaccination.

Germline lookup yields CDR1 MGHRA and CDR2 YSYEKL. The CDR3 spans 15 residues. V gave up 2 bases and J gave up 7 bases, with 15 bases separating them. Ten or more counts support this clonotype. Its matching antigen is unknown. The sequence came from a man aged 50 to 69 who received an inactivated influenza vaccine. The specimen comprised PBMCs from blood, sampled 23 months after vaccination. The chain carries TRBV4-1 and TRBJ2-1; perhaps D is TRBD1 or TRBD2 (5 bases each). Here the CDR3 reads CASSQLGVTGNEQFF. Written as DNA, the CDR3 is TGCGCCAGCAGCCAATTGGGGGTCACGGGGAATGAGCAGTTCTTC.